Given below is one T cell receptor (beta chain) in context. Its antigen is not known. One end of the junction is discordant with germline, which a read error may explain. The sample belongs to a study of tumor-infiltrating lymphocytes in primary liver carcinoma. Study-level findings and limits: It was tumor-adjacent and tumor-blood pairs that overlapped less than tumor region pairs did. The top-250-clone fraction was significantly higher in tumors than in blood (p = 0.039). Merely some 7-25% of top clones spanned all five tumor regions.

Germline V CDR1 and CDR2: SNHLY, FYNNEI. This CDR3 has 16 amino acids. Researchers generated TCR beta cDNA from around 0.55 ug of total RNA, relying on a constant-region primer. Three nested multiplex PCR rounds, a slightly modified ARM-PCR method, built the TCR beta libraries. With TRBV1-TRBV30 forward primers and a C-beta reverse primer, the first two PCR rounds were run for approximately 10 cycles each. A single record per CDR3 protein comes from TCRdb applying MiXCR to the multiplex PCR reads. Of 110,000 or so distinct CDR3 sequences in the sample, around 83% were seen once. Both RNA and DNA were isolated together from about 21-30 mg of bulk tissue that had not been sorted.

The clonotype comes from a man in his forties or fifties with primary liver carcinoma and hepatitis B virus infection. V usage is TRBV2 and J usage is TRBJ1-1; D is undetermined. The specimen was liver tumor tissue from sampling region 3. Subset here: tumor region T3, left-lateral pole. The CDR3 region has the DNA TGTGCCATCGAAGGGCCCCAGTTCAGCTCTTATACTGACGCTTTCTTT. This encodes CAIEGPQFSSYTDAFF.